Sequencing of this TCR beta chain was carried out in a study of response to subunit inactivated influenza vaccine. Study-wide results and limits: With each seasonal influenza vaccination, the authors suggested, few new T cells are recruited.

Trimming removed 3 bases from V and 6 bases from J; junction bases left unmatched: 4. From germline, CDR1 is DFQATT and CDR2 SNEGSKA (reference sequence). The CDR3 runs 13 residues. This clonotype occurred a few times. Its antigen is unknown. Via MiXCR, TCRdb re-called the RT-PCR reads, giving one row per CDR3 protein. Of about 620,000 distinct CDR3 sequences detected, around 11% appear once; the ten largest clones hold 10% to 13%. The clonotype comes from a man aged 45 to 65 who received an inactivated influenza vaccine. The chain couples TRBV20-1 to TRBJ1-5; 8 bases agree with TRBD1. Sequencing used PBMCs from blood, obtained on the day of vaccination. The CDR3 is CSASVRGPQPQHF. In DNA form, the CDR3 reads TGCAGTGCTAGCGTCAGGGGGCCTCAGCCCCAGCATTTT.